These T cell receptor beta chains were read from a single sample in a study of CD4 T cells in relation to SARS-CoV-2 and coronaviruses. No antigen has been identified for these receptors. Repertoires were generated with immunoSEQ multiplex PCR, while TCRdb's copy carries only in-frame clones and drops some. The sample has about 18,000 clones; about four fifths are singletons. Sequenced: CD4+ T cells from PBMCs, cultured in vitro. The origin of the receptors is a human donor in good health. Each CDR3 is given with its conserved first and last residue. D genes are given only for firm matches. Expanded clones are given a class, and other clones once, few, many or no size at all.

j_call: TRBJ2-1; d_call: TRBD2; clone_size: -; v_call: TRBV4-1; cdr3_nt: TGCGCCAGCAGCCAAGATCAGCTAGCGGGCCTCAATGAGCAGTTCTTC; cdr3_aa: CASSQDQLAGLNEQFF
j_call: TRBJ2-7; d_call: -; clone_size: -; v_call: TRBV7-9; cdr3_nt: TGTGCCAGCAGCTTAACCAGGGTTCTTTCGTCCTACGAGCAGTACTTC; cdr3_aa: CASSLTRVLSSYEQYF
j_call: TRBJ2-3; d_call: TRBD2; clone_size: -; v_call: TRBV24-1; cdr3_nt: TGTGCCACCAGTGCCCGGCCGGGACTAGCGGGAGGGCCGACGCAGTATTTT; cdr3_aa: CATSARPGLAGGPTQYF
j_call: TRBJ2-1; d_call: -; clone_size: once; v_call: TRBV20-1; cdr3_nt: TGCAGTGCTAGTGGGCGTCTAGCGAATAACTACAATGAGCAGTTCTTC; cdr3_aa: CSASGRLANNYNEQFF
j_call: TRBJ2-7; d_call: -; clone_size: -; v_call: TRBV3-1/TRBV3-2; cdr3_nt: TGTGCCAGCAGCCGGGACCCCTACGAGCAGTACTTC; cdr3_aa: CASSRDPYEQYF
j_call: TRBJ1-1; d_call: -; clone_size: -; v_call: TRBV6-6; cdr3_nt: TGTGCCAGCAGTTACTCCAAAGGGTTGGGGGACACTGAAGCTTTCTTT; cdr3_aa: CASSYSKGLGDTEAFF
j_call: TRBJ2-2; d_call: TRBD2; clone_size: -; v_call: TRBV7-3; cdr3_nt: TGTGCCAGCAGCTTAACAGCGGGAAACGCCGGGGAGCTGTTTTTT; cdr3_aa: CASSLTAGNAGELFF
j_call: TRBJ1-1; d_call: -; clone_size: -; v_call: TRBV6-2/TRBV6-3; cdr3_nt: TGTGCCAGCAGCCGTCATGAGGCTCACACTGAAGCTTTCTTT; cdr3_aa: CASSRHEAHTEAFF
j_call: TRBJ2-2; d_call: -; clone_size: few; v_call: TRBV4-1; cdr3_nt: TGCGCCAGCAGCCACGGGGACGGGCCCAACACCGGGGAGCTGTTTTTT; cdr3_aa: CASSHGDGPNTGELFF
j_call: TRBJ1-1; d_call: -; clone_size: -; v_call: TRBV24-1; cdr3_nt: TGTGCCACCAGTGATTCAGGCAGGGCGGACACTGAAGCTTTCTTT; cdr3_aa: CATSDSGRADTEAFF
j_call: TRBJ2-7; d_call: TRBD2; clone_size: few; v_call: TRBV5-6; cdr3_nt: TGTGCCAGCAGCTTGTTAGCGGGAGGAGAGCAGTACTTC; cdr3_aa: CASSLLAGGEQYF
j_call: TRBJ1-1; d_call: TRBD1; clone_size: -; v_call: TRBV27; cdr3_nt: TGTGCCAGCAGGTTGACAGGGATGAACACTGAAGCTTTCTTT; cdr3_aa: CASRLTGMNTEAFF
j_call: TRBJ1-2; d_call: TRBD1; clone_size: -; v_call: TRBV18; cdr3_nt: TGTGCCAGCTCACAGGACAGGATAGGCTATGGCTACACCTTC; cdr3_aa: CASSQDRIGYGYTF
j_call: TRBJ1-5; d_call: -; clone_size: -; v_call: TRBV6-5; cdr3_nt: TGTGCCAGCAGTTCGGACGGGGCCAGCAATCAGCCCCAGCATTTT; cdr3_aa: CASSSDGASNQPQHF
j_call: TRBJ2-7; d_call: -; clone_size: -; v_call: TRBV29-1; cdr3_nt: TGCAGCGTTGGGGCGGGGGCCTCCTACGAGCAGTACTTC; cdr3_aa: CSVGAGASYEQYF
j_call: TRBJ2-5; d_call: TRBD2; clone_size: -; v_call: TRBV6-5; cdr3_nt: TGTGCCAGCAGTTACTCGATCGGGGGGGGGACCCAGTACTTC; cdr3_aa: CASSYSIGGGTQYF
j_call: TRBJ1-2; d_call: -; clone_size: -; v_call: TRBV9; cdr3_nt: TGTGCCAGCAGCGTAGACGGGAACTATGGCTACACCTTC; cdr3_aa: CASSVDGNYGYTF
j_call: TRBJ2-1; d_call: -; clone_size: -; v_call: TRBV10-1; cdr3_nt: TGCGCCAGCAGTGAGGGGGGACCCGAGCAGTTCTTC; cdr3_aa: CASSEGGPEQFF
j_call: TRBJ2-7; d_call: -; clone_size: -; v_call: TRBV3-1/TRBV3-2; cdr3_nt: TGTGCCAGCAGCCGAGAACAGGGAGCATACGAGCAGTACTTC; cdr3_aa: CASSREQGAYEQYF
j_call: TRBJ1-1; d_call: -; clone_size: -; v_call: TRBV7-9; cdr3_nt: TGTGCCAGCAGCCCCCGAGGGCCATTTTCGGGAGAAGCTTTCTTT; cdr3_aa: CASSPRGPFSGEAFF
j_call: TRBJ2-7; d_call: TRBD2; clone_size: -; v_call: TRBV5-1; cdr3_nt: TGCGCCAGCAGCTTGGCTAGCGGGAGTGCCTCCTACGAGCAGTACTTC; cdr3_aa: CASSLASGSASYEQYF
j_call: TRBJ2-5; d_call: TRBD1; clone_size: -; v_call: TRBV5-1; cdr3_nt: TGCGCCAGCAGCCCCGGGACCACAGGGGAAGAGACCCAGTACTTC; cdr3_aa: CASSPGTTGEETQYF
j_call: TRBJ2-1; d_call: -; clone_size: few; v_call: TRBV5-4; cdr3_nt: TGTGCCAGCAGCCTTGGGAGTTCCTACAATGAGCAGTTCTTC; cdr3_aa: CASSLGSSYNEQFF
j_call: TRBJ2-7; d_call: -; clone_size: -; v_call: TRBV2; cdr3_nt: TGTGCCAGCAGTGAGAGACTGGCGTACGAGCAGTACTTC; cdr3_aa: CASSERLAYEQYF
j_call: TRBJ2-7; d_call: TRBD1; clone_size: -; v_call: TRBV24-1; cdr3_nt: TGTGCCACCAGTGATATCGGACAGGGTGGGGCGTACGAGCAGTACTTC; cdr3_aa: CATSDIGQGGAYEQYF
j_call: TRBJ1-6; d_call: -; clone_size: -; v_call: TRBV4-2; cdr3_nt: TGTGCCAGCAGCCCCGGAGGGGACTGGAGCTCCTATAATTCACCCCTCCACTTT; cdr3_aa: CASSPGGDWSSYNSPLHF
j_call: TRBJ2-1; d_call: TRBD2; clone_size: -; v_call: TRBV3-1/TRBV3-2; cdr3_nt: TGTGCCAGCAGAAACAAGATCTGGCTAGCGGGAGGGCCCAATGAGCAGTTCTTC; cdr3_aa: CASRNKIWLAGGPNEQFF
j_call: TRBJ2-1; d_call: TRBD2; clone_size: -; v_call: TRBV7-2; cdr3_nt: TGTGCCAGCAGCCAACGACCGGGACTAGTCCCCGCGGAGCAGTTCTTC; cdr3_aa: CASSQRPGLVPAEQFF
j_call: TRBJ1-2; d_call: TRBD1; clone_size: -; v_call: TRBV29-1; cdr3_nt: TGCAGCGTTTCAGGAGGCGAGCTGGGGACAGGGCGAGGCTACACCTTC; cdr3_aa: CSVSGGELGTGRGYTF